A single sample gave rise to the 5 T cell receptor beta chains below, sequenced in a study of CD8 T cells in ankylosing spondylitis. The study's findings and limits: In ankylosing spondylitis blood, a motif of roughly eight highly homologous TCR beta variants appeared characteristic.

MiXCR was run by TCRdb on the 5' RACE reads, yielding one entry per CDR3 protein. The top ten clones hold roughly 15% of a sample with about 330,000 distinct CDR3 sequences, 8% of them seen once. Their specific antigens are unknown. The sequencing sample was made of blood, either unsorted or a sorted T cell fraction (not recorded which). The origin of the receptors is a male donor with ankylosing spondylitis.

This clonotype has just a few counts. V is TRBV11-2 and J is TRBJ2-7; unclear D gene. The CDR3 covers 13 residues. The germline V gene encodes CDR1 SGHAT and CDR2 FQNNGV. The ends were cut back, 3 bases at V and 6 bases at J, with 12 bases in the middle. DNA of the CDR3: TGTGCCAGCAGCTTGTCACCTCCTTCCGAGCAGTACTTC. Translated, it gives CASSLSPPSEQYF.

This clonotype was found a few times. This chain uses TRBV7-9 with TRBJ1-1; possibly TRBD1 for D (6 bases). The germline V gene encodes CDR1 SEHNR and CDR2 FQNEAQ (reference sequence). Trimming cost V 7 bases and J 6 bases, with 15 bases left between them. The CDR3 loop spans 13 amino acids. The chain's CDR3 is CASTPPQGSEAFF. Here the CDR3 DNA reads TGTGCCAGCACACCACCACAGGGATCTGAAGCTTTCTTT.

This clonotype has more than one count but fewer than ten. CDR3 sequence (DNA): TGCGCCAGCAGCCGGATAGCGGGAGGGCCTCAGGGAGATACGCAGTATTTT. Translating it yields CASSRIAGGPQGDTQYF. V usage is TRBV5-1 and J usage is TRBJ2-3, with 11 bases that match TRBD2. In germline, CDR1 is SGHRS, CDR2 YFSETQ. V shed 4 bases and J 5 bases; nucleotides not matched to a gene: 12. The CDR3 is made up of 17 amino acids.

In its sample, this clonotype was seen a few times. CDR3 sequence: CASSVAGQETQYF. The CDR3 region has the DNA TGTGCCAGCAGCGTAGCGGGGCAAGAGACCCAGTACTTC. The chain is built from TRBV9 and TRBJ2-5; weak D call: TRBD2 (5 bases). The CDR3 has 13 amino acids. The V gene's germline CDR1 is SGDLS and CDR2 YYNGEE. Trimming took off 0 bases at V and 2 bases at J, with 5 bases between the two ends. Combining the CDR3 with reference TRBV9 and TRBJ2-5 gives the whole variable domain DSGVTQTPKHLITATGQRVTLRCSPRSGDLSVYWYQQSLDQGLQFLIQYYNGEERAKGNILERFSAQQFPDLHSELNLSSLELGDSALYFCASSVAGQETQYFGPGTRLLVL.

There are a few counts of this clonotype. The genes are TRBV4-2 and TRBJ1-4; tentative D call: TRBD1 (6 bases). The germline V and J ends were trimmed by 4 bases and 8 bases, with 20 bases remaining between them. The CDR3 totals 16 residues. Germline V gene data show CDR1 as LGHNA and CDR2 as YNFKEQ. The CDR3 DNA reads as TGTGCCAGCAGCCCCATAGACAGGCCGGTGGAGGAAAAACTGTTTTTT. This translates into CASSPIDRPVEEKLFF.